This TCR beta chain came from a study of blood T cell repertoires in COVID-19. Study summary: Specimens from acute and convalescent COVID-19 originated in the United States, Italy and Spain. PBMCs, B-cell-depleted T cells, or T cells provided the cDNA or gDNA that made up the material.

Looked up from germline, CDR1 is MNHEY and CDR2 is SVGAGI. The CDR3 is made up of 16 amino acids. V was pared by 2 bases and J by 4 bases, with 8 bases of the junction left unmatched. Per the original data handling: Estimated nucleated cell counts came from reference gene primer amplification. Here immunoSEQ multiplex PCR was the method, and the copy in TCRdb shows in-frame clones only, minus some. For V, J and clone size, that table is used; D and trimming come from the DNA. The sample shows about 160,000 clones, approximately 84% of them seen only once. This chain links TRBV6-5 with TRBJ1-3; 7 bases match TRBD1. This TCR came from an elderly woman with acute or convalescent COVID-19. Input material: peripheral blood. This CDR3 is CASSYLRQGVGNTIYF. In DNA, the CDR3 is TGTGCCAGCAGTTACCTGCGTCAGGGGGTGGGAAACACCATATATTTT.